A selection of T cell receptor beta chains follows, all from one sample in a study of OX40 agonist ivuxolimab in advanced cancers. Using immunoSEQ multiplex PCR, the repertoire was profiled, and TCRdb retains in-frame clones only, with some absent. Altogether 70,000 or so clones are present, 92% being singletons, with the ten largest covering 10%. The sample in question was CD4+ or CD8+ T cells sorted from blood, obtained in a trial of the OX40 agonist ivuxolimab. Source of these receptors: an adult with an advanced solid tumor such as melanoma, head and neck, liver or kidney cancer. Each CDR3 is given with its conserved first and last residue. Fields, in order: D gene, J gene, clone size, V gene, CDR3 DNA, CDR3 protein. D genes are given only for firm matches. Clone size is not always given. Where it is, it says once, few, many or a class for expanded clones.

>TRBD2|TRBJ2-3|-|TRBV7-6
TGTGCCAGCAGGGTGGGGACTAGCGGGGGGACCGCAGATACGCAGTATTTT
CASRVGTSGGTADTQYF
>TRBD1|TRBJ2-5|-|TRBV27
TGTGCCAGCAGTGTGGACAGGGGACTCCAAGAGACCCAGTACTTC
CASSVDRGLQETQYF
>-|TRBJ2-1|-|TRBV27
TGTGCCAGCAGTATGAACAGGGTCCCTTTTAATGAGCAGTTCTTC
CASSMNRVPFNEQFF
>TRBD2|TRBJ2-5|-|TRBV14
TGTGCCAGCAGCCCCGGACTAGCGGGGGCTCAGTACTTC
CASSPGLAGAQYF
>TRBD1|TRBJ1-2|-|TRBV19
TGTGCCAGTAGTACTAGACAGGGCTATGGCTACACCTTC
CASSTRQGYGYTF
>TRBD1|TRBJ1-2|-|TRBV4-3
TGCGCCAGCAGCCAAGACTACGAGACAGGGGGCAATGGCTACACCTTC
CASSQDYETGGNGYTF
>-|TRBJ2-7|-|TRBV27
TGTGCCAGCAGTTTGGGACAAACCTACGAGCAGTACTTC
CASSLGQTYEQYF
>TRBD1|TRBJ2-7|-|TRBV23-1
TGCGCCAGCAGTCATAGGACAGGGGCGTTCTACGAGCAGTACTTC
CASSHRTGAFYEQYF
>-|TRBJ2-7|-|TRBV5-5
TGTGCCAGCAGCCCAGGTCGGGGCCCCTACGAGCAGTACTTC
CASSPGRGPYEQYF
>-|TRBJ2-1|-|TRBV19
TGTGCCAGTAGTATCGCAGCGTGGGGGGACAATGAGCAGTTCTTC
CASSIAAWGDNEQFF
>-|TRBJ2-7|-|TRBV6-1
TGTGCCAGCAGTGAATCCCGGGACAAGGCCAAGTACTTC
CASSESRDKAKYF
>-|TRBJ1-4|-|TRBV9
TGTGCCAGCAGTGGAGGCGCTACTAATGAAAAACTGTTTTTT
CASSGGATNEKLFF
>-|TRBJ2-1|-|TRBV10-1
TGCGCCAGCAGTGAGTCGGGCTACAATGAGCAGTTCTTC
CASSESGYNEQFF
>TRBD1|TRBJ1-6|medium-sized|TRBV19
TGTGCCAGTAGTATCCCCTCCGGAGACAGGGGAAATTCACCCCTCCACTTT
CASSIPSGDRGNSPLHF
>-|TRBJ1-1|-|TRBV15
TGTGCCACCAGCAGAGCGGGTATGAACACTGAAGCTTTCTTT
CATSRAGMNTEAFF
>-|TRBJ1-3|-|TRBV4-1
TGCGCCAGCAGCCCGGGGGGCTCTGGAAACACCATATATTTT
CASSPGGSGNTIYF
>TRBD1|TRBJ1-1|-|TRBV27
TGTGCCACCAGGACAGGCGGGACTGAAGCTTTCTTT
CATRTGGTEAFF
>TRBD1|TRBJ1-1|-|TRBV6-5
TGTGCCAGCAGGTTAACAGGGGGTAACACTGAAGCTTTCTTT
CASRLTGGNTEAFF
>-|TRBJ1-4|-|TRBV18
TGTGCCAGCTCATCCACCCCCGTCGGAGCCTACAATGAAAAACTGTTTTTT
CASSSTPVGAYNEKLFF
>-|TRBJ1-4|-|TRBV5-1
TGCGCCAGCAGCTTGGTGCCAGAAGAAAAACTGTTTTTT
CASSLVPEEKLFF
>-|TRBJ2-5|-|TRBV7-8
TGTGCCAGCAGCCAGCACCCTAGCGCCAGCCAAGAGACCCAGTACTTC
CASSQHPSASQETQYF
>-|TRBJ1-1|-|TRBV25-1
TGTGCCAGCAGTGAAGCGGACAGACTGAACACTGAAGCTTTCTTT
CASSEADRLNTEAFF
>-|TRBJ2-7|-|TRBV10-2
TGCGCCAGCAGTGAGTCGGTAGGGATCGAGCAGTACTTC
CASSESVGIEQYF
>-|TRBJ1-3|-|TRBV13
TGTGCCAGCAGCCCGACAGGCACGGGAAACACCATATATTTT
CASSPTGTGNTIYF
>TRBD1|TRBJ1-5|-|TRBV27
TGTGCCAGCAGTCCCCCCCGGACAGGGGGACGCACTCAGCCCCAGCATTTT
CASSPPRTGGRTQPQHF
>-|TRBJ2-3|-|TRBV27
TGTGCCAGCACCTGGGGGCTCGGCACAGATACGCAGTATTTT
CASTWGLGTDTQYF
>-|TRBJ2-7|-|TRBV9
TGTGCCAGCAGCCCCCCGCGCTCCTACGAGCAGTACTTC
CASSPPRSYEQYF
>TRBD1|TRBJ1-5|-|TRBV19
TGTGCCAGTAGTATCAAGACAGGGTGGGATGATCAGCCCCAGCATTTT
CASSIKTGWDDQPQHF
>TRBD2|TRBJ2-1|-|TRBV25-1
TGTGCCAGCAGTGAATATATGCTGGCGGGGGGACGGGACAATGAGCAGTTCTTC
CASSEYMLAGGRDNEQFF
>TRBD2|TRBJ2-7|-|TRBV5-4
TGTGCCAGCAGCATCGGCGGGGGGGCTTACGAGCAGTACTTC
CASSIGGGAYEQYF
>-|TRBJ1-1|-|TRBV5-4
TGTGCCAGCAGTTCACAGGGATACACTGAAGCTTTCTTT
CASSSQGYTEAFF
>-|TRBJ2-2|-|TRBV7-8
TGTGCCAGCAGCCAGACCGGGGAGCTGTTTTTT
CASSQTGELFF
>TRBD1|TRBJ2-6|once|TRBV5-1
TGCGCCAGCAGCTTGGAGACAGGGCTCCGCTCTGGGGCCAACGTCCTGACTTTC
CASSLETGLRSGANVLTF
>-|TRBJ2-5|-|TRBV5-6
TGTGCCAGCAGCCAGAGGGGACCGGGGGAGACCCAGTACTTC
CASSQRGPGETQYF
>TRBD1|TRBJ2-1|-|TRBV2
TGTGCCAGCATCGTGGGACAGGGGGCGTACAATGAGCAGTTCTTC
CASIVGQGAYNEQFF
>-|TRBJ1-6|-|TRBV27
TGTGCCAGCAGGCCAGGGGAGGAAACTTATAATTCACCCCTCCACTTT
CASRPGEETYNSPLHF
>-|TRBJ2-3|-|TRBV7-2
TGTGCCAGCAGCTTAGGCTTTACACTCACAGATACGCAGTATTTT
CASSLGFTLTDTQYF
>-|TRBJ2-7|-|TRBV5-6
TGTGCCAGCAGCTTGACAGAGGAGCAGTACTTC
CASSLTEEQYF
>TRBD1|TRBJ2-7|-|TRBV6-5
TGTGCCAGCAGTGGGGTCAGGGACAGGACCTACGAGCAGTACTTC
CASSGVRDRTYEQYF
>-|TRBJ1-5|once|TRBV7-9
TGTGCCAGCAGCTTCGGGGATAGCAATCAGCCCCAGCATTTT
CASSFGDSNQPQHF
>TRBD2|TRBJ2-5|-|TRBV7-2
TGTGCCAGCAGCCCCTGGATTAGCGGGGAGACAAAAGAGACCCAGTACTTC
CASSPWISGETKETQYF
>-|TRBJ1-6|-|TRBV10-3
TGTGCCATCAGTGACCCAGGGGTGAATTCACCCCTCCACTTT
CAISDPGVNSPLHF
>-|TRBJ2-1|large|TRBV5-1
TGCGCCAGCAGCTTGGAAGGGAATGAGCAGTTCTTC
CASSLEGNEQFF
>-|TRBJ1-5|-|TRBV30
TGTGCCTGGAGTGTACAGGCAGGAGAGCCCCAGCATTTT
CAWSVQAGEPQHF
>-|TRBJ1-3|-|TRBV7-8
TGTGCCAGCAGCTTAGGTTTGGGGTCCTCTGGAAACACCATATATTTT
CASSLGLGSSGNTIYF
>-|TRBJ2-5|-|TRBV4-1
TGCGCCAGCAGCCAGGGGCTTCAAGAGACCCAGTACTTC
CASSQGLQETQYF